A single sample is the source of the 26 T cell receptor beta chains below, sequenced in a study of cytomegalovirus exposure and HLA in healthy donors. It was with 60 Vbeta and 13 Jbeta primers that the PCR ran. The repertoire was sequenced with immunoSEQ multiplex PCR; TCRdb's copy has only in-frame clones and lacks some. The sample records 180,000 or so clones, around 80% being singletons. Sequenced: PBMCs. These receptors were taken from a young man in good health and CMV-seronegative.

This clone has a single count. The rearrangement links TRBV30 to TRBJ2-7; a possible D gene is TRBD1 (6 bases). CDR1 is GTSNPN and CDR2 is SVGIG in the germline V gene (reference sequence). CDR3 length: 13 amino acids. V dropped 2 bases and J dropped 9 bases, with 17 bases sitting between them. CDR3 loop: CAWSNSRQAAQYF. The DNA for the CDR3 is TGTGCCTGGAGTAACTCTCGACAGGCGGCGCAGTACTTC.

As regards this clone: The same CDR3 arises from other DNA sequences in this sample as well. Here the CDR3 DNA reads TGTGCCTGGAGTCGCTATAGCAATCAGCCCCAGCATTTT. Protein: CAWSRYSNQPQHF. This rearrangement joins TRBV30 to TRBJ1-5; D ambiguous. V was clipped by 2 bases and J by 0 bases, with 5 bases between them. CDR1 is GTSNPN and CDR2 is SVGIG in the germline V gene (reference sequence). The CDR3 totals 13 residues. The complete variable domain, with remaining parts taken from reference TRBV30 and TRBJ1-5, reads SQTIHQWPATLVQPVGSPLSLECTVEGTSNPNLYWYRQAAGRGLQLLFYSVGIGQISSEVPQNLSASRPQDRQFILSSKKLLLSDSGFYLCAWSRYSNQPQHFGDGTRLSIL.

This chain connects TRBV11-1 to TRBJ2-7, with a tentative D call TRBD2 (9 bases). This CDR3 contains 16 residues. Germline V lookup: CDR1 SGHAT, CDR2 FQDESV (reference sequence). V dropped 5 bases and J dropped 0 bases, with 17 bases sitting between them. This CDR3 is CASSDRGGRDSYEQYF. DNA of the CDR3: TGTGCCAGCAGCGACAGGGGCGGGAGGGACTCCTACGAGCAGTACTTC.

This chain joins TRBV7-9 and TRBJ2-2, with D maybe TRBD2 (5 bases). With 4 bases removed from V and 6 bases from J, the gap between germline ends came to 12 bases. CDR1 and CDR2 from the germline V gene are SEHNR and FQNEAQ (reference sequence). This CDR3 has 14 residues. In DNA, the CDR3 is TGTGCCAGCAGCTCAACGGGGATCCCCGGGGAGCTGTTTTTT. This gives the protein CASSSTGIPGELFF.

The rearrangement uses TRBV27 and TRBJ1-1; D is perhaps TRBD1 (5 bases). Between the trimmed V and J ends, which lost 7 bases and 4 bases, there was a span of 13 bases. From germline, CDR1 is MNHEY and CDR2 SMNVEV (reference sequence). This CDR3 comprises 13 residues. The CDR3 bases are TGTGCCAGCACTGGGGGGACGAGCACTGAAGCTTTCTTT. It specifies CASTGGTSTEAFF.

In its sample, this clone was seen once. The chain joins TRBV7-2 to TRBJ2-5; the D gene is possibly TRBD1 (5 bases). V lost 6 bases to trimming and J lost 4 bases, with 15 bases between them. This CDR3 is 14 amino acids long. The germline V gene has CDR1 SGHTA and CDR2 FQGNSA. CDR3 residues: CASSFAGFRETQYF. CDR3 nucleotides: TGTGCCAGCAGTTTTGCAGGGTTTCGAGAGACCCAGTACTTC.

This clone was recorded a few times. The chain joins TRBV21-1 to TRBJ2-3; the D segment call TRBD2 is taken from the table without a DNA check. TRBV21-1 is deemed a pseudogene. The CDR3 runs to 16 residues. In DNA, the CDR3 is TGTGCCAGCAGACTAGCGGGAGGAGGGTTCACAGATACGCAGTATTTT. Protein product: CASRLAGGGFTDTQYF.

The genes are TRBV7-9 and TRBJ2-3, with TRBD2 matching over 8 bases. The V gene's germline CDR1 is SEHNR and CDR2 FQNEAQ (reference sequence). This CDR3 comprises 17 residues. V trimming: 0 bases; J trimming: 0 bases; junction bases outside the gene matches: 5. The CDR3, as DNA: TGTGCCAGCAGCTTAGCGGGTCCTAGCGGGAGCACAGATACGCAGTATTTT. It yields the protein CASSLAGPSGSTDTQYF.

The chain links TRBV6-1 to TRBJ1-3; D is undetermined. With 5 bases removed from V and 0 bases from J, the gap between germline ends came to 11 bases. The CDR3 sequence is 15 residues long. Germline V gene lookup returns CDR1 MNHNS and CDR2 SASEGT. The DNA for the CDR3 is TGTGCCAGCAGTCTTCATAGTTTCTCTGGAAACACCATATATTTT. Protein sequence: CASSLHSFSGNTIYF.

The V gene is TRBV15, the J gene TRBJ1-2; TRBD1 might be the D (5 bases). Germline lookup yields CDR1 LNHNV and CDR2 YYDKDF (reference sequence). The ends were cut back, 8 bases at V and 7 bases at J, with 17 bases in the middle. There are 13 residues in the CDR3. The DNA of the CDR3 is TGTGCCACCCGGTACGGCAGGGCCGGTGGCTACACCTTC. Translating it yields CATRYGRAGGYTF.

The chain carries TRBV29-1 and TRBJ1-2; D is ambiguous. The germline V gene has CDR1 SQVTM and CDR2 ANQGSEA. The CDR3 covers 12 residues. Trimming took 2 bases from V and 2 from J, leaving 6 bases between them. The CDR3 DNA is TGCAGCGTTGAATTCGGGAACTATGGCTACACCTTC. It encodes CSVEFGNYGYTF.

The chain recombines TRBV7-2 with TRBJ2-7; 9 positions match TRBD1. Germline lookup yields CDR1 SGHTA and CDR2 FQGNSA. With 5 bases clipped from V and 5 bases from J, the junction kept 13 bases outside the gene matches. The CDR3 consists of 16 residues. The CDR3 loop reads CASSDTGQGLLDEQYF. CDR3 nucleotide sequence: TGTGCCAGCAGCGATACGGGACAGGGTTTGTTGGACGAGCAGTACTTC.

This clone was found once. The genes are TRBV9 and TRBJ2-1; TRBD2 agrees at 14 bases. Trimming at V came to 4 bases and at J to 0 bases, leaving 6 bases not matched to a gene. CDR1 is SGDLS, CDR2 YYNGEE, per germline. CDR3 length equals 18 residues. CDR3 coding DNA: TGTGCCAGCAGCCTAGGGACTAGCGGGGGTGTCTCCTACAATGAGCAGTTCTTC. This codes for CASSLGTSGGVSYNEQFF.

The J gene is TRBJ1-2, the V gene TRBV29-1; D is perhaps TRBD1 (6 bases). With 2 bases removed from V and 8 bases from J, the gap between germline ends came to 9 bases. In germline, CDR1 is SQVTM, CDR2 ANQGSEA. The CDR3 contains 11 residues. CDR3 amino acids: CSVERDKGYTF. The CDR3, as DNA: TGCAGCGTTGAACGGGACAAGGGCTACACCTTC.

The sample holds a few counts of this clone. The chain is built from TRBV19 and TRBJ1-1; D uncertain. Germline-derived CDR1 and CDR2 are LNHDA and SQIVND (reference sequence). V dropped 3 bases and J dropped 0 bases, with 8 bases sitting between them. The CDR3 is made up of 14 amino acids. CDR3 bases: TGTGCCAGTAGTATCTCGGGAGTGAACACTGAAGCTTTCTTT. Its protein is CASSISGVNTEAFF.

The chain uses TRBV2 and TRBJ2-7; D may be TRBD1 (6 bases). Trimming stripped 6 bases from V and 0 bases from J, with 15 bases between. CDR3 length: 15 amino acids. Germline CDR1 SNHLY, CDR2 FYNNEI. This CDR3 reads CASSKQGASSYEQYF. The CDR3 DNA sequence: TGTGCCAGCAGCAAACAGGGTGCGAGCTCCTACGAGCAGTACTTC.

J is TRBJ1-1 and V is TRBV7-9; 10 bases map to TRBD1. The V gene's germline CDR1 is SEHNR and CDR2 FQNEAQ (reference sequence). This CDR3 spans 15 amino acids. V lost 5 bases to trimming and J lost 1 base; unmatched junction nucleotides: 4. The CDR3 sequence: CASSQGDRGNTEAFF. CDR3 sequence (DNA): TGTGCCAGCAGCCAAGGGGACAGGGGGAACACTGAAGCTTTCTTT.

This chain uses TRBV7-2 with TRBJ1-1; possible D gene TRBD1, 5 bases. The CDR3 has 13 amino acids. The V gene lost 4 bases and the J gene lost 8 bases, with 14 bases spanning the gap. Germline V lookup: CDR1 SGHTA, CDR2 FQGNSA. The CDR3 loop reads CASSSPGRKEAFF. CDR3 coding DNA: TGTGCCAGCAGCTCCCCAGGGAGGAAAGAAGCTTTCTTT.

The rearrangement joins TRBV19 to TRBJ1-1; no clear D. Germline V gene lookup returns CDR1 LNHDA and CDR2 SQIVND (reference sequence). V lost 2 bases, J lost 4 bases, and 23 bases lay in between. This CDR3 is built from 18 residues. CDR3 amino acids: CASSIRTKAGPLGTEAFF. The CDR3 bases are TGTGCCAGTAGTATAAGGACTAAGGCAGGTCCCTTGGGCACTGAAGCTTTCTTT.

The gene calls are TRBV9 and TRBJ2-5; 7 nucleotides line up with TRBD2. The CDR3 contains 13 residues. Germline V gene sequence: CDR1 SGDLS, CDR2 YYNGEE. V lost 0 bases, J lost 4 bases, and 0 bases stayed unmatched. The CDR3, as DNA: TGTGCCAGCAGCGTAGGGGGGGGAGAGACCCAGTACTTC. Residues: CASSVGGGETQYF.

V is TRBV7-2 and J is TRBJ2-7, with TRBD1 matching 7 bases. Germline-derived CDR1 and CDR2 are SGHTA and FQGNSA. The CDR3 totals 15 residues. With V trimmed by 4 bases and J by 5 bases, 11 bases remained unmatched. This CDR3 is CASSSEPTGPHEQYF. CDR3 sequence (DNA): TGTGCCAGCAGCTCAGAACCGACAGGGCCCCACGAGCAGTACTTC.

The J gene is TRBJ2-5, the V gene TRBV6-5, with 7 bases fitting TRBD1. Germline V gene sequence: CDR1 MNHEY, CDR2 SVGAGI. The CDR3 is made up of 15 amino acids. Trimming at V came to 5 bases and at J to 9 bases, leaving 15 bases not matched to a gene. The CDR3 DNA sequence: TGTGCCAGCAGTCCAGGACAGGCCCCCCTGGGGGCCCAGTACTTC. Translation: CASSPGQAPLGAQYF.

This clone turned up a few times. The chain recombines TRBV11-3 with TRBJ2-7; D gene ambiguous. V was pared by 3 bases and J by 3 bases, with 15 bases between. This CDR3 comprises 15 residues. Germline V gene sequence: CDR1 SGHNT, CDR2 YENEEA. The CDR3 region has the DNA TGTGCCAGCAGCTTCGCAAGCGCGAAAGACTACGAGCAGTACTTC. Translation gives CASSFASAKDYEQYF.

The chain employs TRBV15 and TRBJ1-1; 12 positions agree with TRBD1. The CDR3 totals 17 residues. Germline-derived CDR1 and CDR2 are LNHNV and YYDKDF (reference sequence). J was trimmed by 1 base and V by 4 bases; bases with no gene match: 7. CDR3 DNA sequence: TGTGCCACCAGCACCCGGGACAGGGGGCTCTGGAACACTGAAGCTTTCTTT. It codes for CATSTRDRGLWNTEAFF.

The genes are TRBV5-4 and TRBJ2-1; D is possibly TRBD1 (6 bases). Deletions cut 3 bases from V and 7 bases from J, with 14 bases between. The CDR3 length is 14 residues. CDR1 SGHNT and CDR2 YYREEE come from the germline V gene (reference sequence). CDR3 bases: TGTGCCAGCAGCTACCAATACAGGGTGAATGAGCAGTTCTTC. This codes for CASSYQYRVNEQFF.

V gene TRBV7-9 combines with J gene TRBJ1-5; TRBD1 agrees at 9 bases. With V trimmed by 4 bases and J by 6 bases, 13 bases remained unmatched. Germline CDR1 SEHNR, CDR2 FQNEAQ (reference sequence). This CDR3 spans 17 amino acids. CDR3 bases: TGTGCCAGCAGCTCCTCCCCCGGACAGGGGCCCGGTCAGCCCCAGCATTTT. Translation gives CASSSSPGQGPGQPQHF. Full variable domain (outside the CDR3, taken from reference TRBV7-9 and TRBJ1-5): DTGVSQNPRHKITKRGQNVTFRCDPISEHNRLYWYRQTLGQGPEFLTYFQNEAQLEKSRLLSDRFSAERPKGSFSTLEIQRTEQGDSAMYLCASSSSPGQGPGQPQHFGDGTRLSIL.